The T cell receptor (beta chain) under discussion was sequenced for a study of T cell responses to AZD1222 COVID-19 vaccine listed by TCRdb under 2021. In terms of the full investigation: A total of 233 trial participants underwent TCR sequencing, of whom 200 to 220 had received two doses of AZD1222 and around 25 had received two doses of the MenACWY control vaccine. Enrollment into the trials was organized by age into subgroups of 18-55, 56-69 and 70-plus years, and those subgroups contained roughly 140, 27 and 60 TCR-sequenced participants, respectively. General findings and caveats noted by the study authors: Nearly half of unique spike-specific TCRs reportedly recognized epitopes outside regions mutated in the B.1.351 and B.1.1.7 variants. The vaccine-associated CD4 TCRs covered the entire spike protein, and the dominant responses fell in regions 160-218 and 743-854. Spike-specific TCR breadth and depth rose significantly after two AZD1222 doses compared with day 0 and with MenACWY recipients. Most participants were white British and females outnumbered males, and the authors suggested that clonal diversity may have been underestimated. Because no samples from the day 14 peak response were available, repertoires could be characterized only after the peak T cell response. In the small 56-69-year group, the increase in depth fell short of significance, most likely because of low power. Only five to seven AZD1222 recipients were SARS-CoV-2 seropositive at baseline, limiting conclusions about previously exposed vaccinees.

The CDR3 regions of human TCRbeta chains were subjected to immunosequencing. On the authors' methods: Repertoire TCRs were matched against a reference library of SARS-CoV-2-specific TCRs generated with the MIRA antigen-specificity platform. Breadth was defined as the fraction of unique TCRs that were SARS-CoV-2-associated, and depth was defined as the fraction of total T cells that were SARS-CoV-2-associated. Each spike-specific TCR was assigned to its reactive spike region and to a CD4 or CD8 class using the MIRA data. Log10-transformed breadth and depth values were compared by one-way ANOVA with Sidak's multiple comparisons tests. Held by TCRdb, this immuneACCESS table contains in-frame sequences only and omits some clones. Under half of the omission traces to an unresolved V gene where checked; the cause of the rest is unknown. From that table come the V and J calls and clone size; the DNA was used to work out D and trimming. The sample profile shows 160,000 or so clones; roughly nine tenths of them were found once. Of the sample, approximately 1.5% is held by the ten largest clones.

The sample's time point label, in plain terms: about 28 days (+/-7) after the second vaccine dose. AZD1222 recipients whose second dose came at about 4 weeks and those whose second dose came at about 12 weeks were combined into one group, since spike-specific TCR depth and breadth did not differ between the two schedules. Vaccinee samples came from UK trials COV001 and COV002, including a single-blind randomized controlled phase 2/3 trial of AZD1222 (ChAdOx1 nCoV-19) in healthy adults. Trial participant PBMC samples were collected at day 0 and day 28 after the second dose for TCRbeta chain sequencing. With respect to this clone: Its binding antigen is unknown. Per-nucleotide qualities are absent, and no much larger clonotype sits a single base away.

Sample: peripheral blood, taken 28 days after the second AZD1222 dose. The receptor comes from an adult who received the AZD1222 COVID-19 vaccine.

The DNA sequence is as follows: TGCAGTGCAAGTACAGGGAGCTCCTACGAGCAGTACTTC. Translated, this gives CSASTGSSYEQYF. Recombination linked TRBV20-1 to TRBJ2-7; tentative D gene TRBD1, with 6 bases matching. CDR3 length: 13 amino acids, cysteine to phenylalanine. Only CDR3 DNA remains: 39 bases, in frame from the first base. Via the germline V gene (reference sequence), CDR1 is DFQATT and CDR2 SNEGSKA. V drops 6 bases and J drops 0 bases, leaving 12 bases in between.